This note documents a single T cell receptor (beta chain) sequence. TCRdb keeps only in-frame clones here, not all; method: immunoSEQ multiplex PCR. The sample lists roughly 150,000 clones; 86% were seen once. This entry belongs to a study of cytomegalovirus exposure and HLA in healthy donors. The wider study: The same platform as the approximately 640 first-cohort repertoires was used for the 120 validation repertoires, a later analysis reported.

Germline values: CDR1 SGHTA, CDR2 FQGTGA. The CDR3 is made up of 13 amino acids. Trimming left V 5 bases short and J 5 bases short, with 9 bases between. The TCR was taken from a woman younger than 30 in good health and CMV-seronegative. The chain recombines TRBV7-3 with TRBJ2-2; no clear D gene. The sequencing sample was made of PBMCs. CDR3 DNA sequence: TGTGCCAGCAGCCTAGGTGGGACCGGGGAGCTGTTTTTT. Translating gives CASSLGGTGELFF.